These 31 T cell receptor beta chains came from one sample sequenced in a study of blood T cell repertoires in COVID-19. Profiled with immunoSEQ multiplex PCR; TCRdb holds only in-frame clones, not every one. The sample carries roughly 310,000 clones, roughly 90% recorded once. Sequenced material: PBMCs or T cells enriched from blood (not recorded which). The receptors were sampled from a woman in her 40s who had recovered from COVID-19.

The chain links TRBV29-1 to TRBJ2-1; TRBD2 matches at 8 bases. V lost 4 bases to trimming and J lost 10 bases; unmatched junction nucleotides: 9. Germline CDR1 reads SQVTM; CDR2 reads ANQGSEA. This CDR3 spans 13 amino acids. In DNA, the CDR3 is TGCAGCGTTGTGCCCGGGGGGGCCGGGGAGCAGTTCTTC. As protein: CSVVPGGAGEQFF.

This sequence joins TRBV4-3 and TRBJ1-1; D is unresolved. The V gene's germline CDR1 is LGHNA and CDR2 YSLEER. Trimming took off 0 bases at V and 2 bases at J, with 10 bases between the two ends. This CDR3 region has 15 residues. CDR3 DNA sequence: TGCGCCAGCAGCCAAGATAGAAACAGCAACACTGAAGCTTTCTTT. Translation: CASSQDRNSNTEAFF.

The CDR3 DNA sequence: TGTGCCAGCAGCTTAGACAGGGGGATGGGGCCCCAGCATTTT. Translated: CASSLDRGMGPQHF. J is TRBJ1-5 and V is TRBV7-2; 8 bases fit TRBD1. The CDR3 runs to 14 residues. Per germline, CDR1 SGHTA and CDR2 FQGNSA. The V segment lost 1 base and the J segment 9 bases; nucleotides outside the gene matches: 5.

The V call is TRBV14, the J call TRBJ1-1; maybe TRBD1 (5 bases). The germline gives CDR1 SGHDN, CDR2 FVKESK. The V and J ends lost 1 base and 3 bases respectively, with 9 bases between them. This CDR3 is 14 amino acids long. In DNA, the CDR3 is TGTGCCAGCAGCCAAGGGGGCAGGGACACTGAAGCTTTCTTT. Its protein product is CASSQGGRDTEAFF.

The rearrangement joins TRBV25-1 to TRBJ2-2, with a tentative D call TRBD1 (5 bases). Trimming left V 7 bases short and J 0 bases short, with 9 bases between. The CDR3 has 14 residues. Germline CDR1 is MGHDK and CDR2 is SYGVNS. The CDR3 DNA reads TGTGCCAGCACCTTGGGGCCGAACACCGGGGAGCTGTTTTTT. It specifies CASTLGPNTGELFF.

This chain joins TRBV5-1 and TRBJ1-2; possible D gene TRBD1, 6 bases. V gave up 3 bases and J gave up 4 bases, with 10 bases separating them. CDR1 and CDR2 from the germline V gene are SGHRS and YFSETQ. CDR3 length: 13 residues. The CDR3 DNA is TGCGCCAGCAGCTCAGGGGTGATCTATGGCTACACCTTC. Amino acid sequence: CASSSGVIYGYTF. The variable domain in full, completed from reference TRBV5-1 and TRBJ1-2, reads KAGVTQTPRYLIKTRGQQVTLSCSPISGHRSVSWYQQTPGQGLQFLFEYFSETQRNKGNFPGRFSGRQFSNSRSEMNVSTLELGDSALYLCASSSGVIYGYTFGSGTRLTVV.

V usage is TRBV21-1 and J usage is TRBJ1-6; the D call of TRBD1 is as the table states it, not checked on the DNA. TRBV21-1 is marked as a pseudogene. This CDR3 has 17 residues. The CDR3 spells CASSLGTANLENSPLHF. CDR3 in DNA: TGTGCCAGCAGCCTTGGGACAGCCAACCTCGAGAATTCACCCCTCCACTTT.

About this clone: One end of the junction fails to match germline, which may point to a read error. The chain has TRBV3-1 (or the pseudogene TRBV3-2) and TRBJ1-4; D is ambiguous. CDR3 length: 17 residues. CDR1 and CDR2 from the germline V gene are LGHDT and YNNKEL (reference sequence). The CDR3 DNA sequence: TGTGCCAGCAGCCAATTCTACTCGGAGGGCAGTAATGAAAATCTGTTTTTT. This sequence encodes CASSQFYSEGSNENLFF.

V and J are TRBV19 and TRBJ1-1; D possibly corresponds to TRBD1 (6 bases). Per germline, CDR1 LNHDA and CDR2 SQIVND (reference sequence). Trimming stripped 5 bases from V and 3 bases from J, with 13 bases between. The CDR3 runs 14 residues. The CDR3 nucleotides are TGTGCCAGTAGTGTCAGGGGCGCCGACACTGAAGCTTTCTTT. This encodes CASSVRGADTEAFF.

The chain uses TRBV7-2 and TRBJ2-5; TRBD1 agrees at 7 bases. The CDR3 consists of 13 residues. With V trimmed by 5 bases and J by 7 bases, 7 bases remained unmatched. Per germline, CDR1 SGHTA and CDR2 FQGNSA. The CDR3, as DNA: TGTGCCAGCAGCCAGGGCAGGGGGATGACCCAGTACTTC. Amino acid sequence: CASSQGRGMTQYF.

The chain has TRBV19 and TRBJ2-7; TRBD1 agrees at 12 bases. The V gene's germline CDR1 is LNHDA and CDR2 SQIVND (reference sequence). Trimming cost V 7 bases and J 4 bases; bases outside gene matches: 5. The CDR3 loop spans 14 amino acids. For the CDR3, the DNA is TGTGCCAGTAAAGGGACAGGGGGCGCGTACGAGCAGTACTTC. This gives the protein CASKGTGGAYEQYF. Full variable domain (remainder filled in from reference TRBV19 and TRBJ2-7): DGGITQSPKYLFRKEGQNVTLSCEQNLNHDAMYWYRQDPGQGLRLIYYSQIVNDFQKGDIAEGYSVSREKKESFPLTVTSAQKNPTAFYLCASKGTGGAYEQYFGPGTRLTVT.

As DNA, the CDR3 is TGTGCCCGCCCGGCGGGTACGCGCACCGGGGAGCTGTTTTTT. It yields the protein CARPAGTRTGELFF. The chain has TRBV2 and TRBJ2-2; a possible D gene is TRBD2 (5 bases). Germline CDR1 and CDR2: SNHLY and FYNNEI. V was shortened by 11 bases and J by 4 bases, with 17 bases between the two germline ends. This CDR3 region has 14 residues.

This chain uses TRBV11-3 with TRBJ2-3; the match to TRBD2 covers 7 bases. With 0 bases clipped from V and 4 bases from J, the junction kept 16 bases outside the gene matches. Germline V gene data show CDR1 as SGHNT and CDR2 as YENEEA. The CDR3 sequence is 19 residues long. CDR3 coding DNA: TGTGCCAGCAGCTTAGATCCAATTAGGCGCAGGACTAGTCCAGATACGCAGTATTTT. Translation gives CASSLDPIRRRTSPDTQYF.

Concerning this clone: One junction end does not reproduce the germline sequence, and a read error may be involved. V usage is TRBV7-7 and J usage is TRBJ2-1, with 8 bases matching TRBD2. CDR1 SSHAT and CDR2 FNYEAQ come from the germline V gene (reference sequence). This CDR3 is 13 amino acids long. The DNA of the CDR3 is TGTGCTAGCAGCCCCGGGGGGGGCAATGAGCAGTTCTTC. Protein product: CASSPGGGNEQFF.

This clone was recorded only once. The chain combines TRBV28 with TRBJ2-1, with TRBD1 as a possible D gene (5 bases). Trimming took off 0 bases at V and 7 bases at J, with 13 bases between the two ends. The V gene's germline CDR1 is MDHEN and CDR2 SYDVKM. The length of the CDR3 is 15 residues. The CDR3 DNA is TGTGCCAGCAGTTTATGGGCAGGGCTCTCGAATGAGCAGTTCTTC. Its protein product is CASSLWAGLSNEQFF.

V usage is TRBV6-5 and J usage is TRBJ2-7, with D possibly being TRBD1 (5 bases). The V end lost 7 bases, the J end lost 4 bases, and 17 bases lay between the germline ends. The CDR3 consists of 14 residues. Per germline, CDR1 MNHEY and CDR2 SVGAGI. As DNA, the CDR3 is TGTGCCAGCATCTTAGGGGTGCAACGGTACGAGCAGTACTTC. Protein sequence: CASILGVQRYEQYF.

CDR3 residues: CASRLRREFGYTF. The CDR3 bases are TGTGCCAGCAGGCTACGGAGGGAATTTGGCTACACCTTC. The chain employs TRBV6-5 and TRBJ1-2; the D is unclear. CDR1 and CDR2 (germline): MNHEY, SVGAGI. This CDR3 spans 13 amino acids. The V and J ends lost 6 bases and 7 bases respectively, with 15 bases between them.

This clone was detected only once. J is TRBJ1-4 and V is TRBV9; the match to TRBD1 covers 7 bases. J was trimmed by 0 bases and V by 4 bases; bases with no gene match: 6. Germline V gene data show CDR1 as SGDLS and CDR2 as YYNGEE. CDR3 length: 16 amino acids. The CDR3, as DNA: TGTGCCAGCAGCCAGACAGGGCGTGCAACTAATGAAAAACTGTTTTTT. Translated: CASSQTGRATNEKLFF.

The chain links TRBV7-2 to TRBJ2-5, with 8 bases identical to TRBD2. The length of the CDR3 is 13 residues. Losses at the gene ends were 8 bases for V and 5 bases for J; bases not matched to a gene: 7. CDR1 is SGHTA, CDR2 FQGNSA, per germline. The DNA for the CDR3 is TGTGCCAGCGCCCGGGGGGGGGTTGAGACCCAGTACTTC. Its protein is CASARGGVETQYF.

Only a few counts were recorded for this clone. The chain links TRBV5-1 to TRBJ2-1; TRBD2 might be the D (5 bases). CDR1 SGHRS and CDR2 YFSETQ come from the germline V gene. Trimming took 3 bases from V and 7 from J, leaving 17 bases between them. CDR3 length: 15 amino acids. The CDR3, as DNA: TGCGCCAGCAGCTACCAGTGGGGAGAGGAAAATGAGCAGTTCTTC. Its translation is CASSYQWGEENEQFF.

The chain employs TRBV27 and TRBJ2-7; 7 bases align to TRBD1. The CDR3 loop spans 14 amino acids. In germline, CDR1 is MNHEY, CDR2 SMNVEV (reference sequence). V dropped 4 bases and J dropped 3; count of bases not matched to a gene: 6. CDR3 amino acids: CASSYGTEGYEQYF. CDR3 DNA: TGTGCCAGCAGTTACGGGACAGAGGGCTACGAGCAGTACTTC.

The chain couples TRBV10-2 to TRBJ1-1; perhaps TRBD1 as D (6 bases). This CDR3 is built from 14 residues. With 5 bases removed from V and 1 base from J, the gap between germline ends came to 11 bases. Per germline, CDR1 WSHSY and CDR2 SAAADI. The CDR3 region has the DNA TGCGCCAGCAGTTACAGGGAGGGGAACACTGAAGCTTTCTTT. Protein sequence: CASSYREGNTEAFF.

The V gene is TRBV7-2, the J gene TRBJ2-7, with 9 bases matching TRBD1. J was trimmed by 0 bases and V by 5 bases; bases with no gene match: 8. There are 16 residues in the CDR3. Per germline, CDR1 SGHTA and CDR2 FQGNSA. Written as DNA, the CDR3 is TGTGCCAGCAGCAAGGGACAGGGTATCAGCTCCTACGAGCAGTACTTC. This sequence encodes CASSKGQGISSYEQYF.

The rearrangement joins TRBV28 to TRBJ2-7; unclear D gene. This CDR3 is 11 amino acids long. Trimming took 11 bases from V and 2 from J, leaving 10 bases between them. CDR1 and CDR2 from the germline V gene are MDHEN and SYDVKM. The CDR3 DNA reads TGTGCCCCTTTGCAGACCTACGAGCAGTACTTC. It is translated as CAPLQTYEQYF.

V and J are TRBV24-1 and TRBJ2-7; 7 bases agree with TRBD1. CDR1 is KGHDR and CDR2 is SFDVKD in the germline V gene. V shed 5 bases, J shed 3 bases, and the junction held 9 bases outside the gene matches. The CDR3 consists of 15 residues. CDR3: CATSGRDREIYEQYF. In DNA, the CDR3 is TGTGCCACCAGTGGCCGGGACAGAGAGATCTACGAGCAGTACTTC.

The V and J genes are TRBV3-1 (or the pseudogene TRBV3-2) and TRBJ2-7, with TRBD2 matching over 8 bases. Unmatched junction bases numbered 5, after V lost 1 base and J lost 3 bases. CDR1 and CDR2 (germline): LGHDT, YNNKEL (reference sequence). The CDR3 is 15 residues long. CDR3 amino acids: CASSQGAGDIYEQYF. DNA for the CDR3: TGTGCCAGCAGCCAAGGAGCGGGAGATATCTACGAGCAGTACTTC.

V and J are TRBV2 and TRBJ2-7; TRBD2 matches at 7 bases. The CDR3 spans 14 residues. Germline CDR1 SNHLY, CDR2 FYNNEI. J was trimmed by 6 bases and V by 4 bases; bases with no gene match: 9. The CDR3 region has the DNA TGTGCCAGCAGTGGCCGGGAGGCCCTCCCCGAGCAGTACTTC. Amino acids: CASSGREALPEQYF. The whole variable domain, filled in from reference TRBV2 and TRBJ2-7, reads EPEVTQTPSHQVTQMGQEVILRCVPISNHLYFYWYRQILGQKVEFLVSFYNNEISEKSEIFDDQFSVERPDGSNFTLKIRSTKLEDSAMYFCASSGREALPEQYFGPGTRLTVT.

This chain uses TRBV27 with TRBJ2-2; 10 nucleotides line up with TRBD2. V lost 3 bases to trimming and J lost 6 bases; unmatched junction nucleotides: 7. Germline CDR1 MNHEY, CDR2 SMNVEV (reference sequence). The CDR3 runs 16 residues. The CDR3 DNA sequence: TGTGCCAGCAGTTTTAGCGGGGGGATTCAGCCCGGGGAGCTGTTTTTT. It specifies CASSFSGGIQPGELFF.

This chain connects TRBV7-9 to TRBJ2-3; D might be TRBD1 (5 bases). V shed 3 bases and J shed 0 bases, with 22 bases lying between them. Per germline, CDR1 SEHNR and CDR2 FQNEAQ (reference sequence). The CDR3 runs 19 residues. The CDR3 loop is CASSFTDDAGQTSTDTQYF. The DNA for the CDR3 is TGTGCCAGCAGCTTCACCGATGACGCTGGACAAACAAGCACAGATACGCAGTATTTT.

J is TRBJ1-4 and V is TRBV3-1 (or the pseudogene TRBV3-2), with 7 bases fitting TRBD1. Germline trimming cut 1 base from V and 5 bases from J; bases unmatched to any gene: 1. CDR1 is LGHDT and CDR2 is YNNKEL in the germline V gene (reference sequence). The CDR3 extends over 14 amino acids. CDR3 protein: CASSQGTGNEKLFF. CDR3 DNA: TGTGCCAGCAGCCAAGGGACAGGCAATGAAAAACTGTTTTTT.

The rearrangement links TRBV10-3 to TRBJ1-6, with 8 bases fitting TRBD1. The germline V gene has CDR1 ENHRY and CDR2 SYGVKD. V shed 3 bases and J 9 bases; nucleotides not matched to a gene: 7. The CDR3 runs 15 residues. The CDR3 bases are TGTGCCATCAGTGATGGACAGGGTCGGGGTTCACCCCTCCACTTT. This gives the protein CAISDGQGRGSPLHF.